This entry lists 32 T cell receptor beta chains sequenced from one sample in a study of T cells in Graves' hyperthyroidism and ophthalmopathy. RNA transcripts yielded amplified TCR beta CDR3 regions. RT-PCR in the first round (using the HTBI primer set) targeted the TCR CDR3. TCRdb redid the calling of the multiplex PCR reads with MiXCR, one entry per CDR3 protein. The table has 500,000 to 800,000 distinct CDR3 sequences, roughly 14% seen once. Sequenced: blood. These receptors originate from a woman between 45 and 65 years old with Graves' ophthalmopathy.

This clonotype was detected many times. The V call is TRBV27, the J call TRBJ2-1; the D gene is possibly TRBD1 (7 bases). Germline lookup yields CDR1 MNHEY and CDR2 SMNVEV (reference sequence). The V and J ends lost 3 bases and 7 bases respectively, with 25 bases between them. The CDR3 has 18 amino acids. The CDR3: CASSFQARDIRRGNEQFF. The CDR3 coding sequence is TGTGCCAGCAGTTTCCAAGCGCGGGACATCCGCAGGGGGAATGAGCAGTTCTTC.

This clonotype was counted at least ten times. The chain links TRBV14 to TRBJ2-1; 8 bases map to TRBD2. This CDR3 comprises 14 residues. The V gene end was trimmed by 5 bases and the J gene end by 8 bases; junction bases not matched to a gene: 8. Germline CDR1 and CDR2: SGHDN and FVKESK. CDR3 sequence: CASSAGTRFDEQFF. CDR3 coding DNA: TGTGCCAGCAGCGCTGGGACTAGATTCGATGAGCAGTTCTTC.

This clonotype was counted between two and nine times. The chain uses TRBV24-1 and TRBJ2-1; perhaps TRBD2 as D (6 bases). CDR3 length: 15 residues. V was shortened by 7 bases and J by 7 bases, with 19 bases between the two germline ends. Per the germline V gene, CDR1 is KGHDR and CDR2 is SFDVKD. The CDR3 nucleotides read TGTGCCACCAGCGCCCCCGGGACTGCCCGAAATGAGCAGTTCTTC. Protein sequence: CATSAPGTARNEQFF.

This clonotype has ten or more counts. CDR3 coding DNA: TGTGCCATCAGTGATCCAGGGGGGAACACTGAAGCTTTCTTT. Its protein is CAISDPGGNTEAFF. This sequence joins TRBV10-3 and TRBJ1-1; 7 bases map to TRBD1. Germline V CDR1 and CDR2: ENHRY, SYGVKD. The V and J ends lost 3 bases and 1 base, in that order; junction bases with no gene match: 2. This CDR3 spans 14 amino acids.

A few counts support this clonotype. V gene TRBV20-1 combines with J gene TRBJ1-2; D might be TRBD1 (5 bases). Germline loops: CDR1 DFQATT, CDR2 SNEGSKA (reference sequence). Trimming took off 1 base at V and 10 bases at J, with 19 bases between the two ends. CDR3 length equals 14 residues. CDR3 amino acids: CSARVDLRVGPYTF. CDR3 nucleotide sequence: TGCAGTGCTAGAGTGGACCTCAGGGTTGGGCCCTACACCTTC.

A few counts support this clonotype. The chain uses TRBV19 and TRBJ1-2; 9 positions match TRBD1. The germline CDR1 and CDR2 sequences are LNHDA and SQIVND (reference sequence). The CDR3 runs 12 residues. The V gene end was trimmed by 10 bases and the J gene end by 8 bases; junction bases not matched to a gene: 8. CDR3 bases: TGTGCCATCGACGGGACAGGGTCCGGCTACACCTTC. Amino acid sequence: CAIDGTGSGYTF.

This clonotype was observed many times. The chain uses TRBV27 and TRBJ2-7; 8 bases match TRBD2. Per germline, CDR1 MNHEY and CDR2 SMNVEV (reference sequence). Trimming took 3 bases from V and 2 from J; bases not matched to a gene: 3. The CDR3 totals 14 residues. CDR3 coding DNA: TGTGCCAGCAGTTTTAACGGGAGGGCCTACGAGCAGTACTTC. It encodes CASSFNGRAYEQYF.

The rearrangement joins TRBV28 to TRBJ2-5, with 9 bases identical to TRBD1. V was clipped by 3 bases and J by 0 bases; unmatched bases: 5. The length of the CDR3 is 16 residues. From germline, CDR1 is MDHEN and CDR2 SYDVKM. As DNA, the CDR3 is TGTGCCAGCAGTTTGGTGGGACAGGGCCACCAAGAGACCCAGTACTTC. Translation: CASSLVGQGHQETQYF.

There are a few counts of this clonotype. This may come from a read error, since a much larger clone is one base off. This chain links TRBV20-1 with TRBJ2-7; TRBD2 agrees at 12 bases. The CDR3 is made up of 14 amino acids. CDR1 and CDR2 from the germline V gene are DFQATT and SNEGSKA (reference sequence). For the CDR3, the DNA is TGCGGTGCTCCGGGACTAGCGGGCCTCTACGAGCAGTACTTC. Protein sequence: CGAPGLAGLYEQYF.

This clonotype was seen at least ten times. V and J are TRBV19 and TRBJ1-1; the D is unclear. Trimming took 4 bases from V and 5 from J, leaving 17 bases between them. CDR1 and CDR2 (germline): LNHDA, SQIVND (reference sequence). CDR3 length: 15 residues. The CDR3 DNA is TGTGCCAGTAGTAATCCCGGGGAGGTTCGAACTGAAGCTTTCTTT. Encoded protein: CASSNPGEVRTEAFF.

Only a few counts were recorded for this clonotype. CDR3 in DNA: TGTGCCAGCAGCTTAGTCCCGCCTGTCAGTGGGGGCTACACCTTC. Its protein is CASSLVPPVSGGYTF. This chain links TRBV7-9 with TRBJ1-2; the D is unclear. V gave up 1 base and J gave up 8 bases, with 17 bases separating them. This CDR3 region has 15 residues. Germline V gene sequence: CDR1 SEHNR, CDR2 FQNEAQ (reference sequence).

A few counts support this clonotype. This sequence joins TRBV20-1 and TRBJ1-5; 7 positions agree with TRBD1. The germline V gene has CDR1 DFQATT and CDR2 SNEGSKA (reference sequence). The CDR3 totals 14 residues. J lost 3 bases, V lost 5 bases, and 7 bases had no gene match. The DNA of the CDR3 is TGCAGTGCTTCCGGGACAGACGACAATCAGCCCCAGCATTTT. It codes for CSASGTDDNQPQHF.

This clonotype was detected many times. The chain carries TRBV7-6 and TRBJ2-6, with D unclear. V was trimmed by 2 bases and J by 4 bases, leaving 9 bases between them. Germline V gives CDR1 SGHVS, CDR2 FNYEAQ. The CDR3 covers 15 residues. CDR3 amino acids: CASSLKSTGANVLTF. As DNA, the CDR3 is TGTGCCAGCAGCTTAAAGTCTACGGGGGCCAACGTCCTGACTTTC.

This clonotype was detected only a few times. The genes are TRBV19 and TRBJ2-3; possible D gene TRBD1, 6 bases. The CDR3 loop spans 17 amino acids. The germline V gene encodes CDR1 LNHDA and CDR2 SQIVND (reference sequence). V was pared by 6 bases and J by 0 bases, with 19 bases between. CDR3 region: CASRDIYDRSSTDTQYF. For the CDR3, the DNA is TGTGCCAGTAGGGACATCTACGACAGGTCTAGCACAGATACGCAGTATTTT.

The sample holds many counts of this clonotype. The chain has TRBV14 and TRBJ1-1, with D perhaps matching TRBD1 (6 bases). The CDR3 has 16 residues. Trimming removed 1 base from V and 2 bases from J, with 14 bases in between. From germline, CDR1 is SGHDN and CDR2 FVKESK. Here the CDR3 DNA reads TGTGCCAGCAGCCAAGGGTGGGGGGGCTATAACACTGAAGCTTTCTTT. Translating gives CASSQGWGGYNTEAFF.

The gene calls are TRBV9 and TRBJ1-5; D not resolved. V lost 0 bases and J lost 4, with 5 bases in between. The CDR3 runs 13 residues. The germline CDR1 and CDR2 sequences are SGDLS and YYNGEE. The CDR3, as DNA: TGTGCCAGCAGCGTAGATCATAATCAGCCCCAGCATTTT. Its protein is CASSVDHNQPQHF.

As concerns this clonotype: A clone one base away is much larger, so this may be a read error. The chain is built from TRBV6-2 or TRBV6-3 and TRBJ2-1; TRBD2 is a possible D gene (5 bases). The V end was cut by 9 bases, the J end by 3 bases, with 18 bases between. The germline gives CDR1 MNHEY, CDR2 SVGEGT. This CDR3 has 15 amino acids. CDR3 DNA sequence: TGTGCCAGTTCCAGAGCGAGAGGGTACTACAATGAGCAGTTCTTC. Residues: CASSRARGYYNEQFF.

The J gene is TRBJ1-3, the V gene TRBV6-2 or TRBV6-3, with a tentative D call TRBD1 (5 bases). V was pared by 1 base and J by 0 bases, with 10 bases between. The CDR3 is made up of 16 amino acids. Germline CDR1 reads MNHEY; CDR2 reads SVGEGT. CDR3 nucleotide sequence: TGTGCCAGCAGTTACTTGGACGGGGCCTCTGGAAACACCATATATTTT. It encodes CASSYLDGASGNTIYF.

The chain joins TRBV7-6 to TRBJ2-5; no firm D call. The germline CDR1 and CDR2 sequences are SGHVS and FNYEAQ. Trimming removed 4 bases at V and 2 bases at J, with 14 bases between. The CDR3 contains 15 residues. The CDR3 region has the DNA TGTGCCAGCAGCTCGGCCGGCCCAGCTCAAGAGACCCAGTACTTC. Amino acid sequence: CASSSAGPAQETQYF.

The V and J genes are TRBV6-5 and TRBJ2-7; D remains unclear. V was clipped by 0 bases and J by 0 bases, with 9 bases between them. The CDR3 spans 15 residues. Germline lookup yields CDR1 MNHEY and CDR2 SVGAGI. Here the CDR3 DNA reads TGTGCCAGCAGTTACTCGATGGGCAGCTCCTACGAGCAGTACTTC. Protein product: CASSYSMGSSYEQYF.

The J gene is TRBJ1-5, the V gene TRBV19; D remains unclear. This CDR3 is built from 15 residues. CDR1 and CDR2 from the germline V gene are LNHDA and SQIVND (reference sequence). V was shortened by 0 bases and J by 3 bases, with 9 bases between the two germline ends. The DNA of the CDR3 is TGTGCCAGTAGTATAGAACCGTGGGACAATCAGCCCCAGCATTTT. This sequence encodes CASSIEPWDNQPQHF.

Ten or more counts support this clonotype. V gene TRBV12-3 or TRBV12-4 combines with J gene TRBJ2-1; tentative D call: TRBD2 (5 bases). This CDR3 is built from 15 residues. The V end lost 1 base, the J end lost 3 bases, and 10 bases lay between the germline ends. CDR3 coding DNA: TGTGCCAGCAGTTTAGGAGGCGGGTTCTACAATGAGCAGTTCTTC. Translating it yields CASSLGGGFYNEQFF.

This clonotype has at least ten counts. One end of the junction does not line up with germline, which may come from a read error. The gene calls are TRBV7-2 and TRBJ1-1; D is perhaps TRBD1 (6 bases). CDR1 and CDR2 from the germline V gene are SGHTA and FQGNSA. The CDR3 is 14 residues long. The CDR3 loop reads CASSAIQTGTAAFF. The CDR3 DNA reads as TGTGCCAGCAGCGCCATCCAGACAGGCACTGCAGCTTTCTTT.

This sequence joins TRBV24-1 and TRBJ1-2; 9 positions agree with TRBD1. This CDR3 contains 15 residues. Germline V gives CDR1 KGHDR, CDR2 SFDVKD. Trimming took 4 bases from V and 8 from J; bases not matched to a gene: 10. The CDR3 region is CATSEPGQGYSGYTF. The CDR3 DNA reads TGTGCCACCAGTGAACCGGGACAGGGCTATTCGGGCTACACCTTC.

This clonotype occurred many times. J is TRBJ2-7 and V is TRBV19; a possible D gene is TRBD2 (7 bases). The CDR3 spans 13 residues. V was trimmed by 5 bases and J by 0 bases, leaving 8 bases between them. In germline, CDR1 is LNHDA, CDR2 SQIVND (reference sequence). CDR3 bases: TGTGCCAGTAGTGCGGGGGCCTCCTACGAGCAGTACTTC. It specifies CASSAGASYEQYF.

There are many counts of this clonotype. The V gene is TRBV28, the J gene TRBJ2-1; TRBD2 matches 7 bases. The J segment lost 3 bases and the V segment lost 10 bases, leaving 9 bases of the junction unmatched. The CDR3 spans 14 residues. Germline V CDR1 and CDR2: MDHEN, SYDVKM. The CDR3 sequence: CATSWGGVYNEQFF. Written as DNA, the CDR3 is TGTGCCACCTCCTGGGGGGGAGTCTACAATGAGCAGTTCTTC.

This clonotype was seen a few times. The genes are TRBV6-2 or TRBV6-3 and TRBJ2-7; D not certain. CDR1 MNHEY and CDR2 SVGEGT come from the germline V gene. V was pared by 6 bases and J by 6 bases, with 9 bases between. The CDR3 contains 11 residues. For the CDR3, the DNA is TGTGCCAGCAGCCGGCATGTCGAGCAGTACTTC. Translated: CASSRHVEQYF.

This clonotype has a count of ten or more. V gene TRBV2 combines with J gene TRBJ2-5; 7 bases are a match to TRBD2. Germline V lookup: CDR1 SNHLY, CDR2 FYNNEI. CDR3 length: 13 residues. J gave up 7 bases and V 8 bases, and 10 bases lay outside the gene matches. The CDR3 coding sequence is TGTGCCAGCCTAGCGGAAATCCCAGGGACCCAGTACTTC. Amino acids: CASLAEIPGTQYF.

This clonotype was recorded at least ten times. Compared with germline, one end of the junction differs, possibly owing to a read error. The chain has TRBV6-2 or TRBV6-3 and TRBJ2-7; TRBD2 matches 8 bases. CDR3 length: 15 amino acids. Looked up from germline, CDR1 is MNHEY and CDR2 is SVGEGT. CDR3 protein: CASSDSGLAGYEQYF. CDR3 bases: TGTGCCAGCAGTGACTCCGGTCTAGCGGGCTACGAGCAGTACTTC.

Ten or more counts support this clonotype. The gene calls are TRBV7-2 and TRBJ1-1; D is ambiguous. Trimming took 3 bases from V and 0 from J, leaving 11 bases between them. This CDR3 is 15 amino acids long. Germline V CDR1 and CDR2: SGHTA, FQGNSA. Here the CDR3 DNA reads TGTGCCAGCAGCTTTTGGGTGGACTTGAACACTGAAGCTTTCTTT. The encoded protein is CASSFWVDLNTEAFF.

Many counts were recorded for this clonotype. The rearrangement joins TRBV12-3 or TRBV12-4 to TRBJ2-7; TRBD1 aligns across 7 bases. The CDR3 is 14 residues long. V lost 6 bases, J lost 2 bases, and 7 bases stayed unmatched. CDR3 loop: CASSFRTGPYEQYF. CDR3 in DNA: TGTGCCAGCAGCTTTAGGACAGGCCCCTACGAGCAGTACTTC.

This clonotype was seen ten or more times. V usage is TRBV12-3 or TRBV12-4 and J usage is TRBJ1-2; 12 positions agree with TRBD1. With V trimmed by 3 bases and J by 4 bases, 6 bases remained unmatched. This CDR3 spans 16 amino acids. CDR3 sequence reads: CASSFQGGQGAYGYTF. CDR3 sequence (DNA): TGTGCCAGCAGTTTTCAGGGGGGACAGGGGGCCTATGGCTACACCTTC.